This TCR beta chain came from a study of blood T cells in healthy people across ages. A minimum of 7 million PBMCs was isolated per sample. Trimming removed 6 bases at V and 9 bases at J, with 12 bases between. This CDR3 is built from 12 residues. Germline V lookup: CDR1 MNHNS, CDR2 SASEGT. Primed by a sample-barcoded 5' primer and a J-beta primer mix, a second PCR proceeded for 7 to 11 cycles. A template-switch adaptor containing 12 random nucleotides labeled each cDNA molecule. TCRdb ran MiXCR on the 5' RACE reads and lists one entry per CDR3 protein. In the table there are about 1 million distinct CDR3 sequences, more than 40% of which are singletons. This clonotype was found a few times. Its specificity is unknown. The study's findings and limits: The study found more naive CD4+ cells and higher diversity in long-lived than aged donors. With unsorted PBMCs, a conclusive comparison of naive versus antigen-experienced cells was not possible.

This sequence joins TRBV6-1 and TRBJ2-1, with D uncertain. The clonotype comes from an older woman in good health. Sample: blood. The CDR3 loop is CASSESLSEQFF. In DNA, the CDR3 is TGTGCCAGCAGCGAAAGTTTAAGTGAGCAGTTCTTC.